This is a list of T cell receptor beta chains from one sample in a study of technical replicates of blood from a few donors. Libraries were prepared by immunoSEQ multiplex PCR; TCRdb keeps only in-frame clonotypes and omits some of them. Of tens of thousands of clones listed, roughly 90% are singletons. Source material: T cells isolated from PBMCs. Every receptor here comes from a human donor in good health. The CDR3 runs from the conserved cysteine through the conserved F or W. The D gene is left open where the match is weak. Size is stated for part of the rows, as once, few or many counts, or as a class when the clone is expanded.

J gene | D gene | V gene | CDR3 length | clone size | CDR3 protein | CDR3 DNA
TRBJ1-2 | - | TRBV27 | 14 | - | CASSYLDTVDGYTF | TGTGCCAGCAGTTATTTGGACACAGTGGATGGCTACACCTTC
TRBJ2-2 | - | TRBV5-1 | 17 | - | CASSFRARATNTGELFF | TGCGCCAGCAGCTTCCGAGCAAGAGCAACGAACACCGGGGAGCTGTTTTTT
TRBJ2-7 | TRBD2 | TRBV27 | 16 | - | CASSFTVPSGSYEQYF | TGTGCCAGCAGTTTCACGGTCCCTAGCGGATCCTACGAGCAGTACTTC
TRBJ1-2 | TRBD1 | TRBV28 | 16 | - | CASKSPGGNLGYGYTF | TGTGCCAGCAAAAGTCCAGGGGGCAATTTGGGCTATGGCTACACCTTC
TRBJ2-7 | - | TRBV4-3 | 17 | - | CASSSTASEGNSYEQYF | TGCGCCAGCAGCAGCACAGCCAGCGAGGGAAACTCCTACGAGCAGTACTTC
TRBJ1-1 | TRBD1 | TRBV29-1 | 13 | - | CSARTGGNTEAFF | TGCAGCGCGCGCACAGGGGGGAACACTGAAGCTTTCTTT
TRBJ2-7 | TRBD2 | TRBV5-1 | 13 | - | CASRTSGIYEQYF | TGCGCCAGCAGGACTAGCGGGATCTACGAGCAGTACTTC
TRBJ2-3 | - | TRBV28 | 12 | - | CASSPNTDTQYF | TGTGCCAGCAGTCCAAACACAGATACGCAGTATTTT
TRBJ2-3 | - | TRBV6-5 | 13 | once | CASSYSTRDTQYF | TGTGCCAGCAGTTACTCGACGCGGGATACGCAGTATTTT
TRBJ1-5 | - | TRBV28 | 17 | - | CASSLWGRGHSNQPQHF | TGTGCCAGCAGTTTGTGGGGCAGGGGACATAGCAATCAGCCCCAGCATTTT
TRBJ2-3 | TRBD1 | TRBV5-4 | 16 | - | CASSAGTGLFTDTQYF | TGTGCCAGCAGCGCCGGGACAGGTCTATTCACAGATACGCAGTATTTT
TRBJ2-5 | TRBD1 | TRBV27 | 14 | once | CASSSNRGRETQYF | TGTGCCAGCAGTTCGAACAGGGGACGAGAGACCCAGTACTTC
TRBJ1-5 | TRBD1 | TRBV19 | 14 | - | CASRRTGLNQPQHF | TGTGCCAGTAGAAGGACAGGGCTCAATCAGCCCCAGCATTTT
TRBJ2-5 | TRBD2 | TRBV2 | 14 | - | CASEIAGGGETQYF | TGTGCCAGCGAAATAGCGGGAGGGGGGGAGACCCAGTACTTC
TRBJ2-7 | - | TRBV11-2 | 12 | - | CASSLGQNEQYF | TGTGCCAGCAGCCTGGGACAAAACGAGCAGTACTTC
TRBJ2-3 | TRBD2 | TRBV5-1 | 16 | once | CASSFSGSISTDTQYF | TGCGCCAGCAGCTTTAGCGGGAGCATCAGCACAGATACGCAGTATTTT
TRBJ2-5 | - | TRBV9 | 12 | - | CASGLGEETQYF | TGTGCCAGCGGTCTCGGGGAGGAGACCCAGTACTTC
TRBJ1-2 | - | TRBV6-5 | 11 | - | CASMASYGYTF | TGTGCCAGCATGGCATCATATGGCTACACCTTC
TRBJ2-7 | - | TRBV7-9 | 11 | - | CASSLVREQYF | TGTGCCAGCAGCTTAGTGCGGGAGCAGTACTTC
TRBJ1-5 | TRBD1 | TRBV7-8 | 16 | - | CASSLKDRVGNQPQHF | TGTGCCAGCAGCTTAAAGGACAGGGTTGGGAATCAGCCCCAGCATTTT
TRBJ2-2 | TRBD2 | TRBV9 | 15 | once | CASSVSGSDTGELFF | TGTGCCAGCAGCGTTAGCGGGAGTGACACCGGGGAGCTGTTTTTT